This T cell receptor beta chain was sequenced in a study of blood T cell repertoires in COVID-19. CDR3 length: 12 amino acids. Germline V CDR1 and CDR2: SGHNT, YYREEE (reference sequence). Between the trimmed V and J ends, which lost 0 bases and 5 bases, there was a span of 5 bases. How the authors handled the data: Nucleated cell number was recorded as an estimate derived from reference gene primer amplification. Measured with immunoSEQ multiplex PCR; TCRdb has only the in-frame clones, and not every one. V, J and clone size reflect that table, while D and trimming were determined from the DNA. The table includes about 190,000 clones, roughly 78% detected once.

The chain carries TRBV5-4 and TRBJ2-5; D ambiguous. The TCR comes from an elderly woman with active or convalescent COVID-19. The specimen sequenced was peripheral blood. CDR3 in amino acids: CASSLDGETQYF. In DNA, the CDR3 is TGTGCCAGCAGCTTGGACGGGGAGACCCAGTACTTC.